This T cell receptor (beta chain) was documented in a study of blood T cell repertoires in COVID-19. From germline, CDR1 is SGHTA and CDR2 FQGNSA. The length of the CDR3 is 14 residues. V was clipped by 6 bases and J by 5 bases, with 16 bases between them. Clones were read by immunoSEQ multiplex PCR, and TCRdb kept only the in-frame ones, dropping some. The table shows 150,000 or so clones, with approximately 80% occurring only once. Sequences were obtained from PBMCs or T cells enriched from blood (not recorded which). V gene TRBV7-2 combines with J gene TRBJ1-1; D ambiguous. The TCR comes from a woman in her fifties or sixties who had recovered from COVID-19. The CDR3, as DNA: TGTGCCAGCAGAAAGAGGAGGGAGGGAACTGAAGCTTTCTTT. Its protein product is CASRKRREGTEAFF.